This TCR beta chain stems from a study of T cell repertoires in cytomegalovirus infection. Study as a whole: Both a matching HLA type and CMV infection were indicated by public TCR beta signatures. Findings of the study overall: Across the ex vivo response, the dominant clonotypes were HLA-C-restricted CMV-specific TCR beta clonotypes.

Via MiXCR, TCRdb re-called the reads, giving one row per CDR3 protein. Altogether around 300,000 distinct CDR3 sequences are present, around 25% being singletons, with the ten largest covering approximately 15%. The V and J ends lost 5 bases and 6 bases respectively, with 16 bases between them. Germline CDR1 SGHTA, CDR2 FQGNSA. The CDR3 is 14 residues long. Comments on this clonotype: What it recognizes is unknown.

The sample was PBMCs. The V and J genes are TRBV7-2 and TRBJ2-5; D ambiguous. This TCR derives from a human donor in good health (CMV status not recorded). Some clones in this sample may be carry-over from other donors' samples. Here the CDR3 reads CASSQSRNPQTQYF. The CDR3 region has the DNA TGTGCCAGCAGCCAGAGCCGTAACCCACAGACCCAGTACTTC.